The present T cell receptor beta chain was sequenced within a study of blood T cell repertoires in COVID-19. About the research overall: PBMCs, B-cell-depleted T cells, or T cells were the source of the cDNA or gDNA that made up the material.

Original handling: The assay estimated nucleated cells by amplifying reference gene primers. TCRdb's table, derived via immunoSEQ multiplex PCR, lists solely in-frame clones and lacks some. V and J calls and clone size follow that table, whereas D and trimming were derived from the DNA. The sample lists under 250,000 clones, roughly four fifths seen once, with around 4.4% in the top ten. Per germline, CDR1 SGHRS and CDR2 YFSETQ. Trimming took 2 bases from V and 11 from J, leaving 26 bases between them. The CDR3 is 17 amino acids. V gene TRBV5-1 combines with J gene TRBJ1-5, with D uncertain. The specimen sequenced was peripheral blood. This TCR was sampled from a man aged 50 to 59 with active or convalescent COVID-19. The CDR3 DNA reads TGCGCCAGCAGCTTTGGTGGTTATCCGGACTCCAACAAGGCCCAGCATTTT. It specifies CASSFGGYPDSNKAQHF.